Below, 26 T cell receptor beta chains from the same sample are listed, as sequenced in a study of Ad26.COV2.S vaccination and SARS-CoV-2 variants. Treatment in this sample: about 20 received Ad26.COV2.S at low or high dose, single or two shots; roughly 5 received placebo; per-sample allocation not given. Collection of the samples took place on day 63 after the first injection of vaccine or placebo. The method was immunoSEQ multiplex PCR; TCRdb's version includes in-frame clones alone and lacks a portion of them. The sample carries 350,000 to 600,000 clones, 80% to 90% recorded once. Here the sequenced sample was peripheral blood, taken in a trial of Ad26.COV2.S vaccine versus placebo. The receptor source for this set is a person between 18 and 65 years old who received the Ad26.COV2.S COVID-19 vaccine or a placebo.

This sequence joins TRBV7-3 and TRBJ1-1; a possible D gene is TRBD1 (5 bases). The CDR3 loop spans 15 amino acids. V gave up 5 bases and J gave up 0 bases, with 13 bases separating them. Germline CDR1 is SGHTA and CDR2 is FQGTGA. This CDR3 reads CASSPGPAMNTEAFF. CDR3 in DNA: TGTGCCAGCAGCCCAGGGCCAGCCATGAACACTGAAGCTTTCTTT.

This sequence joins TRBV7-8 and TRBJ1-1; TRBD1 is a possible D gene (5 bases). Germline CDR1 reads SGHVS; CDR2 reads FQNEAQ. The germline V and J ends were trimmed by 5 bases and 1 base, with 14 bases remaining between them. This CDR3 contains 15 residues. The CDR3 bases are TGTGCCAGCAGCCCACGGGGCCCTTCGAACACTGAAGCTTTCTTT. Its translation is CASSPRGPSNTEAFF.

V gene TRBV2 combines with J gene TRBJ1-4; TRBD1 might be the D (5 bases). Trimming removed 11 bases at V and 0 bases at J, with 19 bases between. The CDR3 sequence is 16 residues long. CDR1 and CDR2 from the germline V gene are SNHLY and FYNNEI. The CDR3 DNA reads TGTGCCGGACGGCCTATTGGGGCAGCAACTAATGAAAAACTGTTTTTT. Translation gives CAGRPIGAATNEKLFF.

The CDR3 coding sequence is TGTGCCAGCAGGAGGTCGGTGGATAATTCACCCCTCCACTTT. This encodes CASRRSVDNSPLHF. The rearrangement uses TRBV27 and TRBJ1-6; D unclear. CDR1 is MNHEY and CDR2 is SMNVEV in the germline V gene (reference sequence). This CDR3 spans 14 amino acids. V shed 6 bases and J shed 5 bases, with 11 bases lying between them.

The chain uses TRBV7-9 and TRBJ2-5, with TRBD1 identical over 8 bases. V shed 5 bases, J shed 3 bases, and the junction held 8 bases outside the gene matches. Per germline, CDR1 SEHNR and CDR2 FQNEAQ (reference sequence). The CDR3 consists of 15 residues. This CDR3 is CASSLFGQGEETQYF. CDR3 in DNA: TGTGCCAGCAGCCTATTCGGACAGGGAGAAGAGACCCAGTACTTC.

The V call is TRBV15, the J call TRBJ2-4, with D uncertain. The CDR3 extends over 18 amino acids. Germline-derived CDR1 and CDR2 are LNHNV and YYDKDF (reference sequence). The V and J ends lost 5 bases and 4 bases respectively, with 24 bases between them. DNA for the CDR3: TGTGCCACCAGCCTAGGGCGTCTAGGGCCAACTAAGAAAAACATTCAGTACTTC. Encoded protein: CATSLGRLGPTKKNIQYF.

The J gene is TRBJ2-5, the V gene TRBV7-9; TRBD2 is a possible D gene (5 bases). CDR1 and CDR2 from the germline V gene are SEHNR and FQNEAQ (reference sequence). The CDR3 is 14 residues long. The V and J ends lost 6 bases and 2 bases respectively, with 13 bases between them. The CDR3 DNA follows: TGTGCCAGCAGTTCGGGGAATGGGCAAGAGACCCAGTACTTC. Its protein is CASSSGNGQETQYF.

CDR3 residues: CASSLIPGNSPLHF. The DNA for the CDR3 is TGTGCCAGCAGTTTGATCCCGGGGAATTCACCCCTCCACTTT. The rearrangement links TRBV28 to TRBJ1-6; D not certain. V shed 3 bases and J shed 7 bases, with 10 bases lying between them. The CDR3 is 14 residues long. Germline V CDR1 and CDR2: MDHEN, SYDVKM.

The gene calls are TRBV19 and TRBJ1-5; perhaps TRBD1 as D (5 bases). This CDR3 spans 13 amino acids. V was trimmed by 3 bases and J by 4 bases, leaving 7 bases between them. Looked up from germline, CDR1 is LNHDA and CDR2 is SQIVND (reference sequence). CDR3 bases: TGTGCCAGTAGTATTGGGGCGAATCAGCCCCAGCATTTT. It encodes CASSIGANQPQHF. Full variable domain (missing parts from reference TRBV19 and TRBJ1-5): DGGITQSPKYLFRKEGQNVTLSCEQNLNHDAMYWYRQDPGQGLRLIYYSQIVNDFQKGDIAEGYSVSREKKESFPLTVTSAQKNPTAFYLCASSIGANQPQHFGDGTRLSIL.

V is TRBV5-4 and J is TRBJ1-1; 10 positions agree with TRBD1. V lost 10 bases and J lost 4; bases outside the gene matches: 10. The germline CDR1 and CDR2 sequences are SGHNT and YYREEE (reference sequence). The CDR3 has 14 residues. CDR3 bases: TGTGCCGTCAGACAGGGGGCCCAGGCCACTGAAGCTTTCTTT. Translation gives CAVRQGAQATEAFF.

This clone was counted once. The chain has TRBV5-4 and TRBJ1-2, with TRBD1 as a possible D gene (5 bases). V was clipped by 4 bases and J by 7 bases, with 23 bases between them. Germline V gives CDR1 SGHNT, CDR2 YYREEE (reference sequence). The CDR3 covers 16 residues. In DNA, the CDR3 is TGTGCCAGCAGCAGTGTCAACCCCGGGGACGCCGGTGGCTACACCTTC. This gives the protein CASSSVNPGDAGGYTF.

As to this clone: Other DNA sequences in the sample encode the same CDR3. The chain links TRBV6-5 to TRBJ2-7, with D possibly TRBD1 on 5 matching bases. Trimming took 6 bases from V and 3 from J, leaving 9 bases between them. The CDR3 has 12 residues. The germline V gene encodes CDR1 MNHEY and CDR2 SVGAGI. CDR3 DNA: TGTGCCAGCAGAGACCAGGGCTACGAGCAGTACTTC. This gives the protein CASRDQGYEQYF.

This rearrangement joins TRBV6-5 to TRBJ2-5, with a weak D call TRBD2 (6 bases). Trimming removed 8 bases from V and 3 bases from J, with 16 bases in between. Germline CDR1 reads MNHEY; CDR2 reads SVGAGI. There are 14 residues in the CDR3. The CDR3 coding sequence is TGTGCCAGCCGACCCCGGGACTCAAAAGAGACCCAGTACTTC. Translating gives CASRPRDSKETQYF.

The J gene is TRBJ2-7, the V gene TRBV10-3; D may be TRBD1 or TRBD2 (5 bases each). The CDR3 contains 14 residues. Germline CDR1 ENHRY, CDR2 SYGVKD. V lost 4 bases and J 2 bases, leaving 12 bases between the germline ends. The CDR3 spells CAISVGTPPYEQYF. The CDR3 coding sequence is TGTGCCATCAGTGTGGGGACCCCTCCCTACGAGCAGTACTTC.

The CDR3 sequence: CAIRDTSFENTQYF. Written as DNA, the CDR3 is TGTGCCATCCGGGACACCTCCTTCGAGAATACGCAGTATTTT. V gene TRBV10-3 combines with J gene TRBJ2-3; D may be TRBD1 (6 bases). The CDR3 has 14 residues. Germline CDR1 ENHRY, CDR2 SYGVKD. V was shortened by 8 bases and J by 7 bases, with 19 bases between the two germline ends.

This chain links TRBV29-1 with TRBJ1-1, with TRBD1 matching over 9 bases. This CDR3 contains 17 residues. V shed 3 bases, J shed 5 bases, and the junction held 16 bases outside the gene matches. Germline-derived CDR1 and CDR2 are SQVTM and ANQGSEA. This CDR3 reads CSVDRSRLDRGFTEAFF. The CDR3 nucleotides read TGCAGCGTTGATCGGTCCCGCTTGGACAGGGGTTTTACTGAAGCTTTCTTT. Complete variable domain (other parts from reference TRBV29-1 and TRBJ1-1): SAVISQKPSRDICQRGTSLTIQCQVDSQVTMMFWYRQQPGQSLTLIATANQGSEATYESGFVIDKFPISRPNLTFSTLTVSNMSPEDSSIYLCSVDRSRLDRGFTEAFFGQGTRLTVV.

This clone was observed once. The chain joins TRBV25-1 to TRBJ1-1, with unresolved D. V dropped 1 base and J dropped 6 bases, with 6 bases sitting between them. CDR1 and CDR2 from the germline V gene are MGHDK and SYGVNS. The CDR3 has 12 amino acids. CDR3 sequence: CASSESAAEAFF. CDR3 in DNA: TGTGCCAGCAGTGAATCGGCAGCTGAAGCTTTCTTT.

The chain has TRBV5-1 and TRBJ1-5; D is ambiguous. This CDR3 comprises 13 residues. The germline V and J ends were trimmed by 4 bases and 4 bases, with 9 bases remaining between them. CDR1 and CDR2 (germline): SGHRS, YFSETQ. CDR3 DNA sequence: TGCGCCAGCAGCATAGGTACGAATCAGCCCCAGCATTTT. This codes for CASSIGTNQPQHF.

The CDR3 loop is CASTAGGTGFVYEQYF. The CDR3 DNA reads TGTGCCAGCACCGCCGGCGGGACAGGGTTTGTTTACGAGCAGTACTTC. The chain employs TRBV28 and TRBJ2-7; 9 bases are shared with TRBD1. V was pared by 7 bases and J by 4 bases, with 14 bases of the junction left unmatched. The CDR3 consists of 16 residues. Per germline, CDR1 MDHEN and CDR2 SYDVKM.

V gene TRBV2 combines with J gene TRBJ1-2, with D unclear. The germline V and J ends were trimmed by 4 bases and 4 bases, with 13 bases remaining between them. This CDR3 is built from 14 residues. Germline CDR1 SNHLY, CDR2 FYNNEI. Here the CDR3 reads CASSVSPEGYGYTF. The CDR3 nucleotides are TGTGCCAGCAGTGTTTCCCCCGAGGGCTATGGCTACACCTTC.

The chain recombines TRBV3-1 (or the pseudogene TRBV3-2) with TRBJ2-1; D not certain. The V and J ends lost 3 bases and 0 bases respectively, with 0 bases between them. The germline V gene has CDR1 LGHDT and CDR2 YNNKEL (reference sequence). The CDR3 runs 12 residues. The DNA of the CDR3 is TGTGCCAGCAGCCACTCCTACAATGAGCAGTTCTTC. Translated, it gives CASSHSYNEQFF.

This clone was seen a single time. The chain has TRBV18 and TRBJ1-1; maybe TRBD1 (6 bases). This CDR3 has 15 residues. The ends were cut back, 6 bases at V and 4 bases at J, with 18 bases in the middle. CDR1 is KGHSH, CDR2 LQKENI, per germline. CDR3: CASSRAPGVGTEAFF. The CDR3, as DNA: TGTGCCAGCTCTAGGGCGCCAGGGGTTGGCACTGAAGCTTTCTTT. The variable domain in full, completed from reference TRBV18 and TRBJ1-1, reads NAGVMQNPRHLVRRRGQEARLRCSPMKGHSHVYWYRQLPEEGLKFMVYLQKENIIDESGMPKERFSAEFPKEGPSILRIQQVVRGDSAAYFCASSRAPGVGTEAFFGQGTRLTVV.

This clone turned up a few times. The chain carries TRBV15 and TRBJ2-2; weak D call: TRBD2 (6 bases). The germline gives CDR1 LNHNV, CDR2 YYDKDF (reference sequence). The CDR3 runs to 18 residues. V dropped 0 bases and J dropped 0 bases, with 14 bases sitting between them. CDR3 coding DNA: TGTGCCACCAGCAGAGATTCGGTGGAGGGCGCGAACACCGGGGAGCTGTTTTTT. Protein sequence: CATSRDSVEGANTGELFF.

This clone was picked up one time. The chain couples TRBV7-2 to TRBJ2-3, with TRBD2 identical over 9 bases. The CDR3 loop spans 15 amino acids. CDR1 is SGHTA, CDR2 FQGNSA, per germline. V lost 5 bases, J lost 1 base, and 4 bases stayed unmatched. The CDR3 DNA is TGTGCCAGCAGCCTAAAGCGGGGGGGCACAGATACGCAGTATTTT. Its translation is CASSLKRGGTDTQYF.

This clone was recorded once. The chain has TRBV10-3 and TRBJ2-3; D may be TRBD2 (6 bases). The germline CDR1 and CDR2 sequences are ENHRY and SYGVKD. The length of the CDR3 is 15 residues. The ends were cut back, 6 bases at V and 2 bases at J, with 15 bases in the middle. CDR3 sequence reads: CAIRSRDFYTDTQYF. CDR3 DNA: TGTGCCATCAGGAGCCGGGACTTTTACACAGATACGCAGTATTTT.

The genes are TRBV27 and TRBJ1-4, with 7 positions matching TRBD1. Germline loops: CDR1 MNHEY, CDR2 SMNVEV (reference sequence). CDR3 length: 14 residues. The V gene end was trimmed by 3 bases and the J gene end by 7 bases; junction bases not matched to a gene: 5. CDR3 coding DNA: TGTGCCAGCAGTTTTAACAGGGGCGGTGAAAAACTGTTTTTT. Amino acids: CASSFNRGGEKLFF.